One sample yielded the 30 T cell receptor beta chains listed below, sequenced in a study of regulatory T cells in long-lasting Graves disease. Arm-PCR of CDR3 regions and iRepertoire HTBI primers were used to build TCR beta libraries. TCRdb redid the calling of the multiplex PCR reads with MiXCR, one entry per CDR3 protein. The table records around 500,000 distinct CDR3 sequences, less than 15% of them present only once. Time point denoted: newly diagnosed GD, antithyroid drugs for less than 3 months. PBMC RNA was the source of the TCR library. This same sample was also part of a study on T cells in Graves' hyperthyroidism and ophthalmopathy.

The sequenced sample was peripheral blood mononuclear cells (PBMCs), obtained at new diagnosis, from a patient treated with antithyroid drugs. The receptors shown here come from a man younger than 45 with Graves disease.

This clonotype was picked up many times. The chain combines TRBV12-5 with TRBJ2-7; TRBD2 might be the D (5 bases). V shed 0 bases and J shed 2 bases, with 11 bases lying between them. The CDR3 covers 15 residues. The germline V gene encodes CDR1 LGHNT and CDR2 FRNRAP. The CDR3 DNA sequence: TGTGCTAGTGGTTTGGTAATAGGAGGAGCCTACGAGCAGTACTTC. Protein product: CASGLVIGGAYEQYF.

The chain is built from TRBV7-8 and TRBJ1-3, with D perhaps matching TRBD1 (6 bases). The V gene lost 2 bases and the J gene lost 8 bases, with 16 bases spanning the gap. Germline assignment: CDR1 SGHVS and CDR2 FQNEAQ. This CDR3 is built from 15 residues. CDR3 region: CASSLIQATGDTIYF. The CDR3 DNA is TGTGCCAGCAGCTTAATTCAGGCGACAGGAGACACCATATATTTT.

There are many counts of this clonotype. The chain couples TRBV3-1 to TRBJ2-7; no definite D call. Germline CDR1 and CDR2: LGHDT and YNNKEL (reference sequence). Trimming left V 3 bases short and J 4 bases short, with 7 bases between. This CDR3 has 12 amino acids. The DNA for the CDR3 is TGTGCCAGCAGCCATCCGTCTTACGAGCAGTACTTC. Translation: CASSHPSYEQYF.

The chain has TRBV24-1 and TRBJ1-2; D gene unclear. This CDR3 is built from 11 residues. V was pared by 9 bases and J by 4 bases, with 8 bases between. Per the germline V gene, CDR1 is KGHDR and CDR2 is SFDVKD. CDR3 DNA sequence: TGTGCCACCTGGTCCCTCTATGGCTACACCTTC. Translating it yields CATWSLYGYTF.

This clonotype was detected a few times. The CDR3 DNA follows: TGTGCCAGCTCACCACCCCAGGCCCTCCAGGATGGCTACACCTTC. This translates into CASSPPQALQDGYTF. This sequence joins TRBV18 and TRBJ1-2, with D uncertain. The CDR3 length is 15 residues. Germline assignment: CDR1 KGHSH and CDR2 LQKENI. V lost 0 bases and J 6 bases, leaving 14 bases between the germline ends.

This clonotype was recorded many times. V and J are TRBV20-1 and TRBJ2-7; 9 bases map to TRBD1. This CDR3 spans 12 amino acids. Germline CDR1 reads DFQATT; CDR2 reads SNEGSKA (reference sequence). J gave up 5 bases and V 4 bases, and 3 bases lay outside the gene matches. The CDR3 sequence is CSANRGQDEQYF. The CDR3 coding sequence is TGCAGTGCTAACAGGGGGCAAGACGAGCAGTACTTC.

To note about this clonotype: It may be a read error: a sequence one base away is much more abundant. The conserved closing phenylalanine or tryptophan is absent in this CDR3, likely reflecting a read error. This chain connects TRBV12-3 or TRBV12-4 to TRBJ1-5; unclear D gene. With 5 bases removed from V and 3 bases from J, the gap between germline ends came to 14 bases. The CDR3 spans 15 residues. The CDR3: CASSQVGWVNQPQHS. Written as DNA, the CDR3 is TGTGCCAGCAGTCAAGTCGGGTGGGTCAATCAGCCCCAGCATTCT.

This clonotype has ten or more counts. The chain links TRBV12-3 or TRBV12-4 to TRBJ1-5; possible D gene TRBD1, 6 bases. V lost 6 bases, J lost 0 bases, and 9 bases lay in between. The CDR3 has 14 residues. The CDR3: CASRKGGSNQPQHF. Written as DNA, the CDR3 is TGTGCCAGCAGGAAAGGGGGTAGCAATCAGCCCCAGCATTTT.

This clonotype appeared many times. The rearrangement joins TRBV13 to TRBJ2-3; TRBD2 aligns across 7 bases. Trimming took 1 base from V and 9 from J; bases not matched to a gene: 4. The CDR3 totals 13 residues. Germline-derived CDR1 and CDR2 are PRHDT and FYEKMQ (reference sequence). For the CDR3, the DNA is TGTGCCAGCAGCTTAGAAGGGAGGGGAACGCAGTATTTT. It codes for CASSLEGRGTQYF.

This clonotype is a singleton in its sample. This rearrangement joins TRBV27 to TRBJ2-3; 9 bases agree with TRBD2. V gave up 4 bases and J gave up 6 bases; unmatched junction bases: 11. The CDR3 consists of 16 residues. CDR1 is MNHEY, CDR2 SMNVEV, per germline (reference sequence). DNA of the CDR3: TGTGCCAGCAGTTCCGGCCTAGCGGGACCTAGCGATACGCAGTATTTT. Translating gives CASSSGLAGPSDTQYF.

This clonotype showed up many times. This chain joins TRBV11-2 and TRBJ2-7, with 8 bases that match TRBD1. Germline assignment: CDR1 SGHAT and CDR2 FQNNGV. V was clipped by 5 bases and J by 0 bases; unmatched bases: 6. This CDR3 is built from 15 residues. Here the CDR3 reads CASSLRDRNSYEQYF. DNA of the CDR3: TGTGCCAGCAGCCTCCGGGACAGGAACTCCTACGAGCAGTACTTC.

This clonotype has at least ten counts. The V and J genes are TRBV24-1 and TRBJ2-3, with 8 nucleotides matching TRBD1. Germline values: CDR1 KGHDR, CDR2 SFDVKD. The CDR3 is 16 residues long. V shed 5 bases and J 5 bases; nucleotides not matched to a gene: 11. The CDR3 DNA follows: TGTGCCACCAGTGTCTGGACAGGGAGCCAGGAAGATACGCAGTATTTT. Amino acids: CATSVWTGSQEDTQYF.

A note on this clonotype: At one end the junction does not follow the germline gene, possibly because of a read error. This CDR3 reads CASSTRGLAGGRF. DNA for the CDR3: TGTGCCAGTAGTACGAGAGGACTAGCGGGAGGGCGCTTC. V gene TRBV19 combines with J gene TRBJ2-1; 15 bases agree with TRBD2. This CDR3 contains 13 residues. Germline CDR1 is LNHDA and CDR2 is SQIVND (reference sequence).

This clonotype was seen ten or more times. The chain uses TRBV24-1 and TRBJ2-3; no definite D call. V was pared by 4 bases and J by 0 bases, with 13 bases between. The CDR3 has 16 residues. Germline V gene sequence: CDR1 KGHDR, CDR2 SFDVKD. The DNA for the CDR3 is TGTGCCACCAGTGACTCCCACGGTCCTAGCACAGATACGCAGTATTTT. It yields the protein CATSDSHGPSTDTQYF.

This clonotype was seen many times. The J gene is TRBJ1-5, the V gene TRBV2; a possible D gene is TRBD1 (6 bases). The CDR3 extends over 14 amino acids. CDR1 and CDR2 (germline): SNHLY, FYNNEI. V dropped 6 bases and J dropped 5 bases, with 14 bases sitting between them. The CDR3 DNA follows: TGTGCCAGCAGGGAGGACAGATCCGATCAGCCCCAGCATTTT. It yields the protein CASREDRSDQPQHF.

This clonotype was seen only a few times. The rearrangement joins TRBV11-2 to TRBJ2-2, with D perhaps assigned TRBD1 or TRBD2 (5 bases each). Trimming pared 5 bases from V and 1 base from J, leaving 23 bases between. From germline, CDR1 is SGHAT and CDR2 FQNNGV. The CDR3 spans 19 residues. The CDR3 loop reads CASSIVREGGGRNTGELFF. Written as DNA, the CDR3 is TGTGCCAGCAGCATAGTCAGGGAAGGAGGCGGCCGGAACACCGGGGAGCTGTTTTTT.

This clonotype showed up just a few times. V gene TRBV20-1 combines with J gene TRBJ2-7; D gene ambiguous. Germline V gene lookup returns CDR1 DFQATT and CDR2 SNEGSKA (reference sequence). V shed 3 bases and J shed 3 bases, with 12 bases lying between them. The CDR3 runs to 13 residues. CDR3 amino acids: CSASLDFNYEQYF. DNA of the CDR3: TGCAGTGCTAGCCTCGACTTTAACTACGAGCAGTACTTC.

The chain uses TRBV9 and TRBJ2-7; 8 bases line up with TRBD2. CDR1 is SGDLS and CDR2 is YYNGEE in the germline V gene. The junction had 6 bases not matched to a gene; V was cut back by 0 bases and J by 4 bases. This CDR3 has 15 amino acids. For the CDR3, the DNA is TGTGCCAGCAGCGTAGGGGTAGCGGGGAATTACGAGCAGTACTTC. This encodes CASSVGVAGNYEQYF. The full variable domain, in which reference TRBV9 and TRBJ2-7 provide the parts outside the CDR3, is DSGVTQTPKHLITATGQRVTLRCSPRSGDLSVYWYQQSLDQGLQFLIQYYNGEERAKGNILERFSAQQFPDLHSELNLSSLELGDSALYFCASSVGVAGNYEQYFGPGTRLTVT.

For the CDR3, the DNA is TGCGCCAGCAGCCAACAGTTTAATGAAGCTTTCTTT. Protein: CASSQQFNEAFF. This chain connects TRBV4-1 to TRBJ1-1, with no clear D. The CDR3 has 12 residues. Trimming cost V 2 bases and J 7 bases, with 8 bases left between them. Germline values: CDR1 MGHRA, CDR2 YSYEKL.

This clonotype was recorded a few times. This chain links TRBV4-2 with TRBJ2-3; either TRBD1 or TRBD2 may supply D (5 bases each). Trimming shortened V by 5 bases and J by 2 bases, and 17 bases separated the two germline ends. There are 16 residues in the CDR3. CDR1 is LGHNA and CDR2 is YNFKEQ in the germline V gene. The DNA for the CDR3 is TGTGCCAGCAGCGTGGGTTTAGGGGACCCCACAGATACGCAGTATTTT. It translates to CASSVGLGDPTDTQYF.

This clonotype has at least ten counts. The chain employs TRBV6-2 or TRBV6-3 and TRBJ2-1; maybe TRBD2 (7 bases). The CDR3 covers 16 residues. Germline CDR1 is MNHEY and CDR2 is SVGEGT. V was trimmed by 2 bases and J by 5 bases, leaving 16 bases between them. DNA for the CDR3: TGTGCCAGCAGTTACAACGGACTAGGGGACAACAATGAGCAGTTCTTC. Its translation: CASSYNGLGDNNEQFF.

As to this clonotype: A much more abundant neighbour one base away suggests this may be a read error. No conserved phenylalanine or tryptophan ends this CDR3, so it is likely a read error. CDR3 DNA sequence: TGTGCCAGCAATGAGAGGGGAAACACCATATATCTT. Its protein product is CASNERGNTIYL. V gene TRBV28 combines with J gene TRBJ1-3; D uncertain. The CDR3 spans 12 residues. Trimming pared 7 bases from V and 4 bases from J, leaving 8 bases between. Germline V gene data show CDR1 as MDHEN and CDR2 as SYDVKM.

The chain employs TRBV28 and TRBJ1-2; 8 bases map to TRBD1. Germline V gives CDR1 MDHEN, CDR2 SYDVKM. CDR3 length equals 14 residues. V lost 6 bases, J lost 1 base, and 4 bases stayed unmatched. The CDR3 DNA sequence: TGTGCCAGCAGAGGACAGGGTCTTAACTATGGCTACACCTTC. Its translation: CASRGQGLNYGYTF.

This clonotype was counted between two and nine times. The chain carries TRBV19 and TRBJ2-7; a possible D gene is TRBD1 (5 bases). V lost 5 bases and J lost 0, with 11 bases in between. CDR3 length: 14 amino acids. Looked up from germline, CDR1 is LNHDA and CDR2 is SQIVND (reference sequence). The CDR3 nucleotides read TGTGCCAGTAGTGGCAGGGCGAGCTCCTACGAGCAGTACTTC. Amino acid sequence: CASSGRASSYEQYF.

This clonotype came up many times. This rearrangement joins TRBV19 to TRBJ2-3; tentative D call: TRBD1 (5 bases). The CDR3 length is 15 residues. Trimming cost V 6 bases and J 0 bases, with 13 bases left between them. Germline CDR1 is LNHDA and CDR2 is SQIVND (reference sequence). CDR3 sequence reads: CASREGAPSTDTQYF. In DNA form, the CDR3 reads TGTGCCAGTAGGGAAGGGGCACCTAGCACAGATACGCAGTATTTT. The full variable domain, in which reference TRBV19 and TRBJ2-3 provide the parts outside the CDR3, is DGGITQSPKYLFRKEGQNVTLSCEQNLNHDAMYWYRQDPGQGLRLIYYSQIVNDFQKGDIAEGYSVSREKKESFPLTVTSAQKNPTAFYLCASREGAPSTDTQYFGPGTRLTVL.

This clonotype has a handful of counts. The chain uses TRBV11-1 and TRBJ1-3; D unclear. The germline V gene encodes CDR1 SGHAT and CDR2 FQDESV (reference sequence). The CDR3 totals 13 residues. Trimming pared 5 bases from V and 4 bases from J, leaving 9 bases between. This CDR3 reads CASSRIDGNTIYF. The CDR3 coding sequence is TGTGCCAGCAGCCGAATAGACGGAAACACCATATATTTT.

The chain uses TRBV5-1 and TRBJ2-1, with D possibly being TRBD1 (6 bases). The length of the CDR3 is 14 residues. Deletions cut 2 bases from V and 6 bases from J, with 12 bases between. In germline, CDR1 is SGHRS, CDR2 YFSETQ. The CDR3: CASSFTLGGNEQFF. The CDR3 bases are TGCGCCAGCAGCTTTACACTAGGGGGCAATGAGCAGTTCTTC.

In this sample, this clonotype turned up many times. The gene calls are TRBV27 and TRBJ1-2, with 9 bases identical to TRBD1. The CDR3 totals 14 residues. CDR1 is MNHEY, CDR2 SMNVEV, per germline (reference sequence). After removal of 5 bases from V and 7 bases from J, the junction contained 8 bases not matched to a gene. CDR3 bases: TGTGCCAGCAGTGTTTGGGGGACAGGGAGTGGCTACACCTTC. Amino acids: CASSVWGTGSGYTF.

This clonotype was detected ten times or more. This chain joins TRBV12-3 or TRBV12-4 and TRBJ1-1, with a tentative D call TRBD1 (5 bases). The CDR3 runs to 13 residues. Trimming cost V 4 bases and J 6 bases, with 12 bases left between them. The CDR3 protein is CASSSQGAPEAFF. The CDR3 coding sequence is TGTGCCAGCAGTTCGCAGGGAGCCCCTGAAGCTTTCTTT.

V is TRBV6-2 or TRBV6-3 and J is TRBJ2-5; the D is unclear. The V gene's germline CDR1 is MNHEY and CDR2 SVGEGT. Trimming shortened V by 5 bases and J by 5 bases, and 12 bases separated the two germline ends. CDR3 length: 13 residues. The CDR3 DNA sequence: TGTGCCAGCAGTACCCTGCCAAGGGAGACCCAGTACTTC. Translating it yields CASSTLPRETQYF.